Listed below are T cell receptor beta chains from one sample, sequenced in a study of blood T cell repertoires in COVID-19. TCRdb keeps only in-frame clones here, not all; method: immunoSEQ multiplex PCR. The sample carries approximately 110,000 clones, about 88% recorded once. What was sequenced was peripheral blood. The receptor set was obtained from a human donor in a cohort sampled during active COVID-19. Each CDR3 is given with its conserved first and last residue. D genes are given only for firm matches. Clone size is shown for a subset of rows, as once, few, many or a class of expanded clone.

v_gene	d_gene	abundance	j_gene	CDR3nt	CDR3aa
TRBV6-5	.	once	TRBJ2-5	TGTGCCAGCACTAACGGGGAGACCCAGTACTTC	CASTNGETQYF
TRBV2	TRBD1	.	TRBJ1-1	TGTGCCAGCAGTGCCGAGGGACAGGGCTCTGAAGCTTTCTTT	CASSAEGQGSEAFF
TRBV4-1	TRBD2	.	TRBJ2-3	TGCGCCAGCAGCTCCCACGACCTCGGACTAGCGGGAGTGGATACGCAGTATTTT	CASSSHDLGLAGVDTQYF
TRBV27	.	once	TRBJ2-3	TGTGCCAGCAGTTTAACTTCCACAGATACGCAGTATTTT	CASSLTSTDTQYF
TRBV6-4	.	.	TRBJ2-5	TGTGCCAGGGAGCCCGGTCGGGATCCTAGAGAGACCCAGTACTTC	CAREPGRDPRETQYF
TRBV10-3	.	.	TRBJ1-2	TGTGCCATCAGAGAGAGCACCTCCCTAAACTATGGCTACACCTTC	CAIRESTSLNYGYTF
TRBV7-8	.	.	TRBJ1-5	TGTGCCAGCAGCTTAGCGGGAGGTATGGGCAATCAGCCCCAGCATTTT	CASSLAGGMGNQPQHF
TRBV28	.	.	TRBJ2-1	TGTGCCAGCAAGGAGGGGCTTTATGAGCAGTTCTTC	CASKEGLYEQFF
TRBV7-2	TRBD2	few	TRBJ2-1	TGTGCCAGCAGCTTAGTTGGCGGGGGTTACAATGAGCAGTTCTTC	CASSLVGGGYNEQFF
TRBV5-1	.	.	TRBJ1-3	TGCGCCAGCAGCTCTCAGACGGGTGGTTCTGGAAACACCATATATTTT	CASSSQTGGSGNTIYF
TRBV5-6	TRBD1	few	TRBJ2-7	TGTGCCAGCAGTCCTTGGGCCTTCAGTGACAGGGCGTACGAGCAGTACTTC	CASSPWAFSDRAYEQYF
TRBV12-3/TRBV12-4	.	.	TRBJ1-2	TGTGCCAGTTGTTTGCGGGGGCGGGATGGCTACACCTTC	CASCLRGRDGYTF
TRBV3-1/TRBV3-2	TRBD2	.	TRBJ2-1	TGTGCCAGCAGCCCGGAGGACCTACTAGCGGGGGGGCCAAATGAGCAGTTCTTC	CASSPEDLLAGGPNEQFF
TRBV2	.	.	TRBJ1-5	TGTGCCAGCAGTGAATTAAATCAGCCCCAGCATTTT	CASSELNQPQHF
TRBV5-6	.	.	TRBJ1-1	TGTGCCAGCAGCTTGGAGGCGAGGGCGGCGAGGTTTAGCACTGAAGCTTTCTTT	CASSLEARAARFSTEAFF
TRBV29-1	.	.	TRBJ2-2	TGCAGCGACACAAATCCGGGACAAAACACCGGGGAGCTGTTTTTT	CSDTNPGQNTGELFF
TRBV25-1	TRBD1	.	TRBJ1-2	TGTGCCAGCAGTGCTACGGGACAGGGCTATGGCTACACCTTC	CASSATGQGYGYTF
TRBV15	TRBD2	many	TRBJ2-1	TGTGCCACCACCGCGACGGCGGGAGGATACAATGAGCAGTTCTTC	CATTATAGGYNEQFF
TRBV5-1	.	few	TRBJ1-1	TGCGCCAGCAGCCCACTTGGACAGAGGAACACTGAAGCTTTCTTT	CASSPLGQRNTEAFF
TRBV3-1/TRBV3-2	.	once	TRBJ2-1	TGTGCCAGCAGTAAAGACGGCAGGGGCCTTTTAAGGGGGCAGTTCTTC	CASSKDGRGLLRGQFF
TRBV4-2	TRBD1	.	TRBJ2-2	TGTGCCAGCAGCCAAGGTGGGACAGGGAACACCGGGGAGCTGTTTTTT	CASSQGGTGNTGELFF
TRBV7-9	TRBD2	.	TRBJ2-1	TGTGCCAGCACCACCCTAGATGGAGTTCCGGGGGGTGAGCAGTTCTTC	CASTTLDGVPGGEQFF
TRBV27	TRBD2	.	TRBJ2-1	TGTGCCAGCAGTCCCCGCCCACTAGCGGGTTACTCCTACAATGAGCAGTTCTTC	CASSPRPLAGYSYNEQFF